Listed here is a single TCR beta chain. Its antigen is as yet unknown. This sample is drawn from a study of PD-1 blockade in classical Hodgkin lymphoma. Overall study findings and caveats: The causes of the repertoire differences, possibly disease activity or prior therapy, remain undefined. Patients who responded completely had about the same baseline diversity as newly diagnosed patients. Nivolumab initiation under 1 year post-ASCT meant exclusion. Newly diagnosed patients reportedly trailed healthy donors in baseline TCR diversity.

Every patient had relapsed following autologous stem cell transplantation, and cohorts differed in brentuximab vedotin exposure. Trimming removed 5 bases at V and 5 bases at J, with 12 bases between. This CDR3 spans 14 amino acids. Germline V lookup: CDR1 MDHEN, CDR2 SYDVKM. The assay was immunoSEQ multiplex PCR, and TCRdb's table has in-frame clones only and misses some. The sample has about 94,000 clones, 80% to 90% seen once. This specimen was peripheral blood mononuclear cells (PBMCs), taken before the second cycle of nivolumab. This chain uses TRBV28 with TRBJ2-2; the D call may be TRBD1 or TRBD2 (5 bases each). The TCR was taken from a human donor with classical Hodgkin lymphoma. The CDR3 sequence is CASSPGTGTGELFF. The CDR3, as DNA: TGTGCCAGCAGTCCCGGGACCGGGACCGGGGAGCTGTTTTTT.